This is a list of T cell receptor beta chains from one sample in a study of blood T cells in healthy people across ages. TCRdb reanalysed the 5' RACE reads using MiXCR and keeps one entry per CDR3 protein. The sample shows over a million distinct CDR3 sequences, approximately 59% of them seen only once. Material for sequencing was blood. These receptors all come from a man between 18 and 29 years old in good health. CDR3s include the opening cysteine and the closing phenylalanine or tryptophan. D genes are given only for firm matches. Not every row has a clone size; where given, it reads once, few, many or a size class.

CDR3 DNA: TGTGCCAGCAGCTCGGGACTCCTATACAATGAGCAGTTCTTC
CDR3 protein: CASSSGLLYNEQFF
V gene: TRBV5-6
clone size: .
J gene: TRBJ2-1
CDR3 length: 14
D gene: .

CDR3 DNA: TGTGCCAGCAGCTTTGCGGACAATGAGCAGTTCTTC
CDR3 protein: CASSFADNEQFF
V gene: TRBV7-9
clone size: .
J gene: TRBJ2-1
CDR3 length: 12
D gene: .

CDR3 DNA: TGTGCCAGCAGCCCAGGACAGGGGTCGGTTCATGAGCAGTTCTTC
CDR3 protein: CASSPGQGSVHEQFF
V gene: TRBV6-6
clone size: .
J gene: TRBJ2-1
CDR3 length: 15
D gene: TRBD1

CDR3 DNA: TGTGCCAGCAGTTACACTATCAGGGGCAATGAGCAGTTCTTC
CDR3 protein: CASSYTIRGNEQFF
V gene: TRBV6-5
clone size: few
J gene: TRBJ2-1
CDR3 length: 14
D gene: .

CDR3 DNA: TGTGCCAGCAGTTTAATAGGCTATGAGCAGTTCTTC
CDR3 protein: CASSLIGYEQFF
V gene: TRBV12-3/TRBV12-4
clone size: few
J gene: TRBJ2-1
CDR3 length: 12
D gene: .

CDR3 DNA: TGTGCCAGCACCCCGGGTCATACGGGGAGGGATACGCAGTATTTT
CDR3 protein: CASTPGHTGRDTQYF
V gene: TRBV6-1
clone size: .
J gene: TRBJ2-3
CDR3 length: 15
D gene: .

CDR3 DNA: TGTGCCAGCAGCCAAACCCAGGGGCACCCCAATCAGCCCCAGCATTTT
CDR3 protein: CASSQTQGHPNQPQHF
V gene: TRBV3-1
clone size: once
J gene: TRBJ1-5
CDR3 length: 16
D gene: .

CDR3 DNA: TGTGCCAGCAGTTACTCTGCGCGGGAGTCTGGGGCCAACGTCCTGACTTTC
CDR3 protein: CASSYSARESGANVLTF
V gene: TRBV6-5
clone size: few
J gene: TRBJ2-6
CDR3 length: 17
D gene: TRBD2

CDR3 DNA: TGTGCCAGCAGCTTAGGGCTCTTGCGGGGGAGCACAGATACGCAGTATTTT
CDR3 protein: CASSLGLLRGSTDTQYF
V gene: TRBV13
clone size: once
J gene: TRBJ2-3
CDR3 length: 17
D gene: TRBD2

CDR3 DNA: TGTGCCAGCAGCCCTTGGGGCCTTTTTGAGACGAGCCGCCAAGAGACCCAGTACTTC
CDR3 protein: CASSPWGLFETSRQETQYF
V gene: TRBV11-2
clone size: .
J gene: TRBJ2-5
CDR3 length: 19
D gene: .

CDR3 DNA: TGCAGCGTTGGTTGGCGGGAGGGCCAAGGGTCCTACAATGAGCAGTTCTTC
CDR3 protein: CSVGWREGQGSYNEQFF
V gene: TRBV29-1
clone size: few
J gene: TRBJ2-1
CDR3 length: 17
D gene: TRBD2

CDR3 DNA: TGCGCCAGCAGTTTCCGGACAGGGCGCTCTGGGGCCAACGTCCTGACTTTC
CDR3 protein: CASSFRTGRSGANVLTF
V gene: TRBV10-2
clone size: .
J gene: TRBJ2-6
CDR3 length: 17
D gene: TRBD1

CDR3 DNA: TGTGCCAGCAGCTGGGGGGGGGCGGAGACCCAGTACTTC
CDR3 protein: CASSWGGAETQYF
V gene: TRBV11-1
clone size: few
J gene: TRBJ2-5
CDR3 length: 13
D gene: .

CDR3 DNA: TGCGCCAGCAGCCAACGAGAAGAGTGCAATGAGCAGTTCTTC
CDR3 protein: CASSQREECNEQFF
V gene: TRBV4-3
clone size: .
J gene: TRBJ2-1
CDR3 length: 14
D gene: .

CDR3 DNA: TGTGCCAGCAAGGTTGACTTAGGGAACACTGAAGCTTTCTTT
CDR3 protein: CASKVDLGNTEAFF
V gene: TRBV6-1
clone size: .
J gene: TRBJ1-1
CDR3 length: 14
D gene: .

CDR3 DNA: TGTGCCAGCAAACGAGGGACAGGGGGCGGACAAGAGACCCAGTACTTC
CDR3 protein: CASKRGTGGGQETQYF
V gene: TRBV6-5
clone size: .
J gene: TRBJ2-5
CDR3 length: 16
D gene: TRBD1

CDR3 DNA: TGTGCCAGCAGCCCGTTAACCGGGACAGGGGGAGAGACCCAGTACTTC
CDR3 protein: CASSPLTGTGGETQYF
V gene: TRBV7-2
clone size: .
J gene: TRBJ2-5
CDR3 length: 16
D gene: TRBD1

CDR3 DNA: TGCGCCAGCAGCCAGCGGGAGAATATCTACGAGCAGTACTTC
CDR3 protein: CASSQRENIYEQYF
V gene: TRBV4-1
clone size: .
J gene: TRBJ2-7
CDR3 length: 14
D gene: TRBD2

CDR3 DNA: TGTGCCAGCAGTGTACAGGGTAATAGCAATCAGCCCCAGCATTTT
CDR3 protein: CASSVQGNSNQPQHF
V gene: TRBV27
clone size: .
J gene: TRBJ1-5
CDR3 length: 15
D gene: .

CDR3 DNA: TGTGCCAGTAGCCCAACAGGGGGGCTTTACGAGCAGTACTTC
CDR3 protein: CASSPTGGLYEQYF
V gene: TRBV19
clone size: .
J gene: TRBJ2-7
CDR3 length: 14
D gene: TRBD1

CDR3 DNA: TGCAGCGTGTCAGACAGTCGGCCCTTCTATGGCTACACCTTC
CDR3 protein: CSVSDSRPFYGYTF
V gene: TRBV29-1
clone size: .
J gene: TRBJ1-2
CDR3 length: 14
D gene: .

CDR3 DNA: TGCGCCAGCAGCCCTGGAGGCGGCGCTCCCTTGGAGACCCAGTACTTC
CDR3 protein: CASSPGGGAPLETQYF
V gene: TRBV5-1
clone size: .
J gene: TRBJ2-5
CDR3 length: 16
D gene: .

CDR3 DNA: TGTGCCAGCAGTTACCGAGGGGAGGGGGAAAAACTGTTTTTT
CDR3 protein: CASSYRGEGEKLFF
V gene: TRBV6-6
clone size: few
J gene: TRBJ1-4
CDR3 length: 14
D gene: .

CDR3 DNA: TGTGCCAGCAGCTTAGGGGGGTACCAAGAGACCCAGTACTTC
CDR3 protein: CASSLGGYQETQYF
V gene: TRBV12-3/TRBV12-4
clone size: many
J gene: TRBJ2-5
CDR3 length: 14
D gene: .

CDR3 DNA: TGCAGCGCCGCAGGGCTAGCGGGATCAGATACGCAGTATTTT
CDR3 protein: CSAAGLAGSDTQYF
V gene: TRBV29-1
clone size: .
J gene: TRBJ2-3
CDR3 length: 14
D gene: TRBD2

CDR3 DNA: TGTGCCAGCAGGCCCGGGACAGGGCCCAATCAGCCCCAGCATTTT
CDR3 protein: CASRPGTGPNQPQHF
V gene: TRBV2
clone size: .
J gene: TRBJ1-5
CDR3 length: 15
D gene: TRBD1

CDR3 DNA: TGCGCCGGCAGCGCCCCTGACAGAGGCTATGGCTACACCTTC
CDR3 protein: CAGSAPDRGYGYTF
V gene: TRBV10-2
clone size: .
J gene: TRBJ1-2
CDR3 length: 14
D gene: .

CDR3 DNA: TGCGCCAGCAGCCAAAGCATCCCTGGGGCAGAGACCCAGTACTTC
CDR3 protein: CASSQSIPGAETQYF
V gene: TRBV4-1
clone size: .
J gene: TRBJ2-5
CDR3 length: 15
D gene: .

CDR3 DNA: TGTGCCAGCAGCTCTAGAATCGGTAGCACAGATACGCAGTATTTT
CDR3 protein: CASSSRIGSTDTQYF
V gene: TRBV11-1
clone size: .
J gene: TRBJ2-3
CDR3 length: 15
D gene: .

CDR3 DNA: TGTGCCAGCAGTTGGGGACAGGGACTCTACAATGAGCAGTTCTTC
CDR3 protein: CASSWGQGLYNEQFF
V gene: TRBV28
clone size: .
J gene: TRBJ2-1
CDR3 length: 15
D gene: TRBD1

CDR3 DNA: TGTGCCACCAGTGATTTGGGGGAGATTCAAGAGACCCAGTACTTC
CDR3 protein: CATSDLGEIQETQYF
V gene: TRBV24-1
clone size: few
J gene: TRBJ2-5
CDR3 length: 15
D gene: .

CDR3 DNA: TGTGCCAGCAGCCCCCCCGTCCGCGGGACCCAGTACTTC
CDR3 protein: CASSPPVRGTQYF
V gene: TRBV6-2/TRBV6-3
clone size: .
J gene: TRBJ2-5
CDR3 length: 13
D gene: .

CDR3 DNA: TGTGCCAGCAGACTCGGACAGGGGAGAGATACGCAGTATTTT
CDR3 protein: CASRLGQGRDTQYF
V gene: TRBV6-5
clone size: once
J gene: TRBJ2-3
CDR3 length: 14
D gene: TRBD1

CDR3 DNA: TGTGCCACCAGCGTCGGGGACAGGGGAGACTATGGCTACACCTTC
CDR3 protein: CATSVGDRGDYGYTF
V gene: TRBV15
clone size: .
J gene: TRBJ1-2
CDR3 length: 15
D gene: TRBD1

CDR3 DNA: TGCAGTGCCCTCGAAGGGGACAGGGGGGGATATACGCAGTATTTT
CDR3 protein: CSALEGDRGGYTQYF
V gene: TRBV20-1
clone size: once
J gene: TRBJ2-3
CDR3 length: 15
D gene: TRBD1

CDR3 DNA: TGTGCCAGCAGCCAACAACAGGGGGCTTTACATCCCCTCCACTTT
CDR3 protein: CASSQQQGALHPLHF
V gene: TRBV14
clone size: .
J gene: TRBJ1-6
CDR3 length: 15
D gene: TRBD1

CDR3 DNA: TGCAGCGTTAAGGATCGGGGTTCGGTTACCGGGGAGCTGTTTTTT
CDR3 protein: CSVKDRGSVTGELFF
V gene: TRBV29-1
clone size: .
J gene: TRBJ2-2
CDR3 length: 15
D gene: .

CDR3 DNA: TGTGCCAGCTCTCGGGGTCCGGGACGAAGAAACATTCAGTACTTC
CDR3 protein: CASSRGPGRRNIQYF
V gene: TRBV27
clone size: .
J gene: TRBJ2-4
CDR3 length: 15
D gene: .